This TCR beta chain was identified in a study of T cells in Graves' hyperthyroidism and ophthalmopathy. The study, taken as a whole, reports: Classification by a 13 V-J model distinguished ophthalmopathy from stable hyperthyroidism. Most thyroid clonotypes that were expanded above 0.001 also turned up in blood.

Graves' hyperthyroidism is called stable when ophthalmopathy does not progress within 18 months. It was RNA transcripts that yielded the amplified TCR beta CDR3 regions. The TCR CDR3 was amplified in a first-round RT-PCR using the HTBI primer set. TCRdb reprocessed the multiplex PCR reads with MiXCR, giving one entry per CDR3 protein. The repertoire holds a few hundred thousand distinct CDR3 sequences, with roughly 13% as singletons. This clonotype was picked up a small number of times. Its antigen remains unidentified. Germline V CDR1 and CDR2: DFQATT, SNEGSKA (reference sequence). The J segment lost 3 bases and the V segment lost 6 bases, leaving 7 bases of the junction unmatched. The CDR3 has 13 amino acids.

The sequence derives from a woman aged 18-35 years with Graves' hyperthyroidism. V gene TRBV20-1 combines with J gene TRBJ2-7; TRBD1 aligns across 8 bases. Sequencing used blood. The CDR3 here is CSARTGFDYEQYF. The DNA of the CDR3 is TGCAGTGCCAGGACAGGGTTTGACTACGAGCAGTACTTC.